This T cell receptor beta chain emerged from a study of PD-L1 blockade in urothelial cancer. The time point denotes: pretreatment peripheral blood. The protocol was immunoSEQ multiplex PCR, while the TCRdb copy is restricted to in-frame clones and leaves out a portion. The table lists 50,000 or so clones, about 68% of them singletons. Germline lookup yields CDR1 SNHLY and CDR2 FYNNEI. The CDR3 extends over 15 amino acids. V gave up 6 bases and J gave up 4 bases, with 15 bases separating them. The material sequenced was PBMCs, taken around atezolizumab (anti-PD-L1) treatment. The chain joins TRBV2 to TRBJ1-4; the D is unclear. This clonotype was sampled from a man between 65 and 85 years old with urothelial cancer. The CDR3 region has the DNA TGTGCCAGCAGGGTCGTTGGAGGTCTTAATGAAAAACTGTTTTTT. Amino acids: CASRVVGGLNEKLFF.